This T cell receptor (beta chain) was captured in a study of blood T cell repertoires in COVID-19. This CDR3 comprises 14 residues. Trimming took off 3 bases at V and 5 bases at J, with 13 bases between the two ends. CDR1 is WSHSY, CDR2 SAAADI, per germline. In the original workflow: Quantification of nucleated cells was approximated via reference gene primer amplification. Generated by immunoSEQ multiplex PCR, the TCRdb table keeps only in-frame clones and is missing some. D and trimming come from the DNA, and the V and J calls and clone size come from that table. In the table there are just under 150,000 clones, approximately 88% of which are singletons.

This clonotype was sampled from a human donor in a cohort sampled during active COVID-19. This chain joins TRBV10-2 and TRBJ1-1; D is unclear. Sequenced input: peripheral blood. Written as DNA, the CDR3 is TGCGCCAGCAGTGATGGTGGGCGCCGGACTGAAGCTTTCTTT. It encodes CASSDGGRRTEAFF.